The T cell receptor (beta chain) under discussion was sequenced for a study of T cell repertoires in cytomegalovirus infection. TCRdb reanalysed the reads using MiXCR and keeps one entry per CDR3 protein. The data show 100,000 or so distinct CDR3 sequences, under 50% seen once. This clonotype was detected only a few times. Antigen specificity is unknown. This TCR derives from a human donor in good health (CMV status not recorded). Some clones in this sample may be carry-over from other donors' samples. Here the sequenced sample was CD8+ T cells from cultured PBMCs, taken from culture after CMV antigen stimulation.

In nucleotides, the CDR3 is TGTGCCAGCAGCCGGGACAGGGTGAACTATGGCTACACCTTC. This translates into CASSRDRVNYGYTF. The rearrangement uses TRBV5-6 and TRBJ1-2; 9 positions match TRBD1. Trimming at V came to 4 bases and at J to 2 bases, leaving 3 bases not matched to a gene. Per the germline V gene, CDR1 is SGHDT and CDR2 is YYEEEE. The CDR3 is 14 residues long. The full variable domain, its missing parts supplied by reference TRBV5-6 and TRBJ1-2, is DAGVTQSPTHLIKTRGQQVTLRCSPKSGHDTVSWYQQALGQGPQFIFQYYEEEERQRGNFPDRFSGHQFPNYSSELNVNALLLGDSALYLCASSRDRVNYGYTFGSGTRLTVV.